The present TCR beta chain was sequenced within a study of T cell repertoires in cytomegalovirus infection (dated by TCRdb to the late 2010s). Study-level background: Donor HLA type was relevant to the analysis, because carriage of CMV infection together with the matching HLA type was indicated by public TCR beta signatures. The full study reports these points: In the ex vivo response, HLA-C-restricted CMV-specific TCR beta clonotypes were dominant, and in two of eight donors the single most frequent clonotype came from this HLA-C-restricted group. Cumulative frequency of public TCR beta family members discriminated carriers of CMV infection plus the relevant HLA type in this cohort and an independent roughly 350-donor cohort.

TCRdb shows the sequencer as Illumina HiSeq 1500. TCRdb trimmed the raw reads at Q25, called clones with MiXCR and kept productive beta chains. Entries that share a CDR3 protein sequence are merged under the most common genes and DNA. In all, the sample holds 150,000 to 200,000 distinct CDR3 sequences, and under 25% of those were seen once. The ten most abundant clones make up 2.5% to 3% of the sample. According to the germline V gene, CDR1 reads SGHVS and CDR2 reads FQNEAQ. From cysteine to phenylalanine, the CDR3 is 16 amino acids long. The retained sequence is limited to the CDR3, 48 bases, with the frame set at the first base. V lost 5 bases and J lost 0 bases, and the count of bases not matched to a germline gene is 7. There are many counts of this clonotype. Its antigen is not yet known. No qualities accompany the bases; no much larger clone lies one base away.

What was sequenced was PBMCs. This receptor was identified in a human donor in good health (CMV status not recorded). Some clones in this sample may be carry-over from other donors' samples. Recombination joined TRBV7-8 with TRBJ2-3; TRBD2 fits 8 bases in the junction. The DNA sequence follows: TGTGCCAGCAGCCCCCTCGCTAGCGGGAGCACAGATACGCAGTATTTT. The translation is CASSPLASGSTDTQYF. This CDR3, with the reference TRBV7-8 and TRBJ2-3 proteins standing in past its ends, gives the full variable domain GAGVSQSPRYKVAKRGQDVALRCDPISGHVSLFWYQQALGQGPEFLTYFQNEAQLDKSGLPSDRFFAERPEGSVSTLKIQRTQQEDSAVYLCASSPLASGSTDTQYFGPGTRLTVL.